This TCR beta chain emerged from a study of blood T cell repertoires in COVID-19. Assay: immunoSEQ multiplex PCR; the TCRdb copy retains only in-frame clones and omits some. This sample has 70,000 or so clones, with roughly three quarters found just once. Specimen: peripheral blood. This receptor was obtained from a man between 60 and 75 years old with acute or convalescent COVID-19.

The CDR3 nucleotides read TGTGCCAGCAGCCCTGCCAACAACATGAACACTGAAGCTTTCTTT. It specifies CASSPANNMNTEAFF. This chain links TRBV7-9 with TRBJ1-1; D remains unclear. This CDR3 has 15 residues. CDR1 is SEHNR, CDR2 FQNEAQ, per germline (reference sequence). Deletions cut 5 bases from V and 0 bases from J, with 13 bases between.